A single sample gave rise to the 32 T cell receptor beta chains below, sequenced in a study of STAT3 mutations in large granular lymphocyte leukemia. This table comes from immunoSEQ multiplex PCR, and its TCRdb copy is limited to in-frame clones, with some not included. The table shows about 8,000 clones, with around 74% occurring only once. Study results and limitations: Every T-cell large granular lymphocyte leukemia patient had at least one immunodominant TCR beta clonotype.

These TCRs are of unknown antigen specificity. The sample consisted of peripheral blood mononuclear cells. Source of these receptors: a woman aged 40 to 55 with T-cell large granular lymphocyte leukemia. Some clones in this sample may be carry-over from other donors' samples.

This chain connects TRBV30 to TRBJ2-5, with D tentatively TRBD1 (5 bases). V lost 5 bases to trimming and J lost 1 base, with 17 bases between them. CDR3 length: 15 residues. The germline gives CDR1 GTSNPN, CDR2 SVGIG (reference sequence). DNA of the CDR3: TGTGCCTGGTCCCGGTCAGGGAAAGCCCAAGAGACCCAGTACTTC. The encoded protein is CAWSRSGKAQETQYF.

V is TRBV5-1 and J is TRBJ1-5; possibly TRBD1 for D (5 bases). From germline, CDR1 is SGHRS and CDR2 YFSETQ. The ends were cut back, 0 bases at V and 7 bases at J, with 8 bases in the middle. This CDR3 has 13 amino acids. CDR3: CASSLGDLQPQHF. DNA for the CDR3: TGCGCCAGCAGCTTGGGGGACTTGCAGCCCCAGCATTTT.

The chain joins TRBV7-9 to TRBJ2-7; D possibly corresponds to TRBD2 (6 bases). The V gene's germline CDR1 is SEHNR and CDR2 FQNEAQ (reference sequence). CDR3 size: 15 residues. Trimming pared 4 bases from V and 6 bases from J, leaving 19 bases between. The CDR3 region has the DNA TGTGCCAGCAGCTCGATTGGAACTAGCAATTTCGAGCAGTACTTC. Translation: CASSSIGTSNFEQYF.

The chain joins TRBV7-9 to TRBJ1-1, with a possible D match to TRBD1 (5 bases). The V gene's germline CDR1 is SEHNR and CDR2 FQNEAQ (reference sequence). This CDR3 comprises 16 residues. Between the trimmed V and J ends, which lost 1 base and 1 base, there was a span of 13 bases. The CDR3, as DNA: TGTGCCAGCAGCTTAGGATCGGGGCTAGGGAACACTGAAGCTTTCTTT. Translation gives CASSLGSGLGNTEAFF.

The CDR3 nucleotides read TGTGCCAGCAGCGGGCAGGGGCGCGGACGCTACACCTTC. Amino acid sequence: CASSGQGRGRYTF. The J gene is TRBJ1-2, the V gene TRBV5-4, with D possibly being TRBD1 (6 bases). The CDR3 is 13 residues long. The V gene's germline CDR1 is SGHNT and CDR2 YYREEE (reference sequence). The germline V and J ends were trimmed by 4 bases and 9 bases, with 16 bases remaining between them.

This rearrangement joins TRBV15 to TRBJ2-7; TRBD2 might be the D (5 bases). The V end lost 1 base, the J end lost 6 bases, and 10 bases lay between the germline ends. The V gene's germline CDR1 is LNHNV and CDR2 YYDKDF (reference sequence). The CDR3 length is 13 residues. CDR3: CATSRGPGSEQYF. Written as DNA, the CDR3 is TGTGCCACCAGCAGAGGCCCGGGGAGCGAGCAGTACTTC.

This clone was detected only once. The chain carries TRBV5-1 and TRBJ2-2; 7 nucleotides match TRBD1. Germline V gene sequence: CDR1 SGHRS, CDR2 YFSETQ. J gave up 2 bases and V 1 base, and 2 bases lay outside the gene matches. This CDR3 is 15 amino acids long. The CDR3 loop is CASSLRGGNTGELFF. The DNA for the CDR3 is TGCGCCAGCAGCTTGAGAGGGGGCAACACCGGGGAGCTGTTTTTT.

This clone was observed a single time. The rearrangement links TRBV9 to TRBJ1-1, with D perhaps matching TRBD1 (5 bases). Trimming cost V 4 bases and J 1 base, with 11 bases left between them. This CDR3 is built from 14 residues. Germline CDR1 and CDR2: SGDLS and YYNGEE. This CDR3 is CASSPPTGNTEAFF. As DNA, the CDR3 is TGTGCCAGCAGCCCACCCACAGGGAACACTGAAGCTTTCTTT.

V and J are TRBV29-1 and TRBJ2-7; perhaps TRBD1 as D (5 bases). V lost 6 bases and J 2 bases, leaving 11 bases between the germline ends. The CDR3 contains 12 residues. CDR1 is SQVTM and CDR2 is ANQGSEA in the germline V gene. CDR3: CSVGHTTYEQYF. In DNA form, the CDR3 reads TGCAGCGTCGGACATACAACCTACGAGCAGTACTTC.

The chain combines TRBV6-6 with TRBJ2-7; 12 bases are shared with TRBD1. The CDR3 length is 16 residues. The germline V gene encodes CDR1 MNHNY and CDR2 SVGAGI (reference sequence). V dropped 5 bases and J dropped 6; count of bases not matched to a gene: 11. CDR3 coding DNA: TGTGCCAGCAGTAAGCCGGGACAGGGGGCCACGATCGAGCAGTACTTC. Protein product: CASSKPGQGATIEQYF.

This CDR3 is CASTNYHGYTF. DNA of the CDR3: TGTGCCAGCACCAACTACCATGGCTACACCTTC. V usage is TRBV7-2 and J usage is TRBJ1-2; D ambiguous. The CDR3 loop spans 11 amino acids. V lost 7 bases to trimming and J lost 6 bases, with 9 bases between them. Germline lookup yields CDR1 SGHTA and CDR2 FQGNSA. The complete variable domain, with remaining parts taken from reference TRBV7-2 and TRBJ1-2, reads GAGVSQSPSNKVTEKGKDVELRCDPISGHTALYWYRQSLGQGLEFLIYFQGNSAPDKSGLPSDRFSAERTGGSVSTLTIQRTQQEDSAVYLCASTNYHGYTFGSGTRLTVV.

The chain uses TRBV7-9 and TRBJ2-3; a possible D gene is TRBD2 (6 bases). Trimming shortened V by 5 bases and J by 6 bases, and 18 bases separated the two germline ends. Germline assignment: CDR1 SEHNR and CDR2 FQNEAQ (reference sequence). There are 15 residues in the CDR3. The DNA of the CDR3 is TGTGCCAGCAGCCCCGCTAGGGGAGGATACGATACGCAGTATTTT. Translating gives CASSPARGGYDTQYF.

This clone was counted between two and nine times. The gene calls are TRBV2 and TRBJ1-1; D gene unclear. This CDR3 contains 12 residues. Germline V gene lookup returns CDR1 SNHLY and CDR2 FYNNEI. Trimming removed 7 bases at V and 6 bases at J, with 12 bases between. CDR3 residues: CASTLPQPEAFF. The CDR3, as DNA: TGTGCCAGCACACTGCCACAACCTGAAGCTTTCTTT.

This clone was counted once. V usage is TRBV18 and J usage is TRBJ2-7; tentatively, D is TRBD2 (6 bases). Germline V gives CDR1 KGHSH, CDR2 LQKENI. CDR3 length: 15 amino acids. The V end lost 1 base, the J end lost 4 bases, and 14 bases lay between the germline ends. This CDR3 is CASSPLPGVGYEQYF. The CDR3 coding sequence is TGTGCCAGCTCACCACTACCGGGAGTCGGGTACGAGCAGTACTTC.

This clone showed up just a few times. The V call is TRBV19, the J call TRBJ2-7; D could derive from TRBD1 or TRBD2 (5 bases each). Germline CDR1 LNHDA, CDR2 SQIVND (reference sequence). CDR3 size: 15 residues. V lost 9 bases, J lost 2 bases, and 20 bases lay in between. The CDR3 nucleotides are TGTGCCAGCACCCCGGGGCCTGGTGGGACCTACGAGCAGTACTTC. This codes for CASTPGPGGTYEQYF.

V and J are TRBV5-1 and TRBJ2-7, with D tentatively TRBD2 (5 bases). Germline V gene data show CDR1 as SGHRS and CDR2 as YFSETQ. V was cut by 6 bases and J by 5 bases, with 18 bases left in between. The CDR3 covers 14 residues. CDR3: CASTSLKLGDEQYF. The CDR3 nucleotides are TGCGCCAGCACGTCCCTCAAACTAGGTGACGAGCAGTACTTC.

CDR3 DNA: TGTGCCTGGAGGAGGGGCGGTGGGGAAAAACTGTTTTTT. It specifies CAWRRGGGEKLFF. V and J are TRBV30 and TRBJ1-4, with D possibly being TRBD1 (5 bases). The CDR3 spans 13 residues. Germline CDR1 reads GTSNPN; CDR2 reads SVGIG (reference sequence). Trimming cost V 3 bases and J 8 bases, with 13 bases left between them.

V and J are TRBV7-9 and TRBJ1-2; no definite D call. V dropped 4 bases and J dropped 0 bases, with 12 bases sitting between them. The CDR3 covers 15 residues. Germline loops: CDR1 SEHNR, CDR2 FQNEAQ (reference sequence). The CDR3 nucleotides are TGTGCCAGCAGCTATGACCGTTCCCCTAACTATGGCTACACCTTC. It is translated as CASSYDRSPNYGYTF.

This rearrangement joins TRBV29-1 to TRBJ2-7; the D is unclear. CDR3 length: 13 residues. V gave up 0 bases and J gave up 6 bases, with 12 bases separating them. Germline values: CDR1 SQVTM, CDR2 ANQGSEA. The CDR3 nucleotides are TGCAGCGTTGAAGATCTGGTGCTGGGCGAGCAGTACTTC. Its protein is CSVEDLVLGEQYF.

The chain carries TRBV7-9 and TRBJ1-2; D is unresolved. This CDR3 has 9 amino acids. Germline V CDR1 and CDR2: SEHNR, FQNEAQ (reference sequence). Deletions cut 7 bases from V and 13 bases from J, with 10 bases between. The DNA of the CDR3 is TGTGCCAGCACCGACGTCCCCACCTTC. Protein sequence: CASTDVPTF.

This clone turned up a few times. The chain recombines TRBV15 with TRBJ2-7; D possibly corresponds to TRBD1 (5 bases). Germline CDR1 reads LNHNV; CDR2 reads YYDKDF (reference sequence). With 9 bases removed from V and 3 bases from J, the gap between germline ends came to 12 bases. The CDR3 is 12 amino acids. As DNA, the CDR3 is TGTGCCACAGGGGTGCGGAACTACGAGCAGTACTTC. Translation: CATGVRNYEQYF.

The chain employs TRBV5-1 and TRBJ2-7; 8 bases are shared with TRBD1. Per germline, CDR1 SGHRS and CDR2 YFSETQ. With V trimmed by 4 bases and J by 3 bases, 3 bases remained unmatched. The CDR3 has 13 residues. This CDR3 reads CASSDRGLYEQYF. The CDR3 DNA follows: TGCGCCAGCAGCGACAGGGGCCTCTACGAGCAGTACTTC.

The chain couples TRBV30 to TRBJ1-2; D remains unclear. Germline CDR1 reads GTSNPN; CDR2 reads SVGIG (reference sequence). V was pared by 3 bases and J by 8 bases, with 13 bases between. The CDR3 is made up of 12 amino acids. The CDR3 sequence is CAWSPGGRGYTF. CDR3 DNA: TGTGCCTGGAGCCCAGGAGGGAGGGGCTACACCTTC.

This rearrangement joins TRBV18 to TRBJ1-2; TRBD1 is a possible D gene (6 bases). Germline loops: CDR1 KGHSH, CDR2 LQKENI. This CDR3 contains 16 residues. Trimming cost V 1 base and J 6 bases, with 18 bases left between them. CDR3 DNA: TGTGCCAGCTCACCACGGGGGGGGGCGGAGCAAGATGGCTACACCTTC. Residues: CASSPRGGAEQDGYTF.

This rearrangement joins TRBV5-1 to TRBJ2-7; 7 bases line up with TRBD2. CDR3 length equals 17 residues. The germline gives CDR1 SGHRS, CDR2 YFSETQ. The V and J ends lost 4 bases and 2 bases, in that order; junction bases with no gene match: 15. The CDR3, as DNA: TGCGCCAGCAGCCCCGTGGGAATTGGGCGGGGGACCTACGAGCAGTACTTC. Its protein is CASSPVGIGRGTYEQYF.

This chain uses TRBV7-9 with TRBJ2-7; 8 positions match TRBD2. The V segment lost 5 bases and the J segment 0 bases; nucleotides outside the gene matches: 3. The CDR3 covers 14 residues. Germline V lookup: CDR1 SEHNR, CDR2 FQNEAQ (reference sequence). The CDR3 loop reads CASSTSGGSYEQYF. In DNA, the CDR3 is TGTGCCAGCAGCACTAGCGGAGGCTCCTACGAGCAGTACTTC.

This sequence joins TRBV4-3 and TRBJ1-1, with D perhaps matching TRBD1 (6 bases). CDR1 and CDR2 from the germline V gene are LGHNA and YSLEER. The CDR3 covers 15 residues. V was trimmed by 0 bases and J by 5 bases, leaving 13 bases between them. The CDR3 bases are TGCGCCAGCAGCCAAGAAAGGGGGATAGGGACTGAAGCTTTCTTT. It translates to CASSQERGIGTEAFF.

This clone counts as large. V is TRBV7-8 and J is TRBJ2-7; 7 bases match TRBD1. This CDR3 comprises 15 residues. Per the germline V gene, CDR1 is SGHVS and CDR2 is FQNEAQ. Unmatched junction bases numbered 7, after V lost 5 bases and J lost 0 bases. The CDR3 nucleotides read TGTGCCAGCAGCGTACTACAGGGGCCCTCCTACGAGCAGTACTTC. It encodes CASSVLQGPSYEQYF.

The table lists this clone with a few counts. The chain links TRBV7-9 to TRBJ1-1; D gene ambiguous. The CDR3 length is 13 residues. The germline V gene encodes CDR1 SEHNR and CDR2 FQNEAQ (reference sequence). V lost 7 bases and J 0 bases, leaving 9 bases between the germline ends. DNA of the CDR3: TGTGCCAGCACCAGTTCGATGAACACTGAAGCTTTCTTT. Its translation is CASTSSMNTEAFF. Filled out from reference TRBV7-9 and TRBJ1-1, the complete variable domain reads DTGVSQNPRHKITKRGQNVTFRCDPISEHNRLYWYRQTLGQGPEFLTYFQNEAQLEKSRLLSDRFSAERPKGSFSTLEIQRTEQGDSAMYLCASTSSMNTEAFFGQGTRLTVV.

V is TRBV4-2 and J is TRBJ1-2; TRBD1 might be the D (6 bases). Germline V CDR1 and CDR2: LGHNA, YNFKEQ. Trimming took 0 bases from V and 5 from J, leaving 16 bases between them. The CDR3 totals 16 residues. CDR3 nucleotide sequence: TGTGCCAGCAGCCAAGAGGGGGGGGCGAATTCGTATGGCTACACCTTC. Translated: CASSQEGGANSYGYTF.

This clone was detected only a few times. The rearrangement links TRBV6-5 to TRBJ2-7, with D possibly matching TRBD1 (5 bases). Germline CDR1 is MNHEY and CDR2 is SVGAGI. Trimming took off 7 bases at V and 3 bases at J, with 16 bases between the two ends. This CDR3 spans 14 amino acids. CDR3 nucleotide sequence: TGTGCCAGCACTCTGCTGGCAGGGTACTACGAGCAGTACTTC. It translates to CASTLLAGYYEQYF.

This chain joins TRBV6-5 and TRBJ2-7; TRBD2 is a possible D gene (6 bases). The germline V gene encodes CDR1 MNHEY and CDR2 SVGAGI. Trimming took 4 bases from V and 1 from J, leaving 14 bases between them. The CDR3 is 15 amino acids. CDR3 DNA sequence: TGTGCCAGCAGTTCCTCGGGACTTGGATCCTACGAGCAGTACTTC. It translates to CASSSSGLGSYEQYF.